The TCR beta chain described here comes from a study of siplizumab effects on memory and regulatory T cells (dated by TCRdb to between 2017 and 2020). Notes on the research overall: The study examined how the anti-CD2 antibody siplizumab affects alloreactive T-cell subsets in allogeneic mixed lymphocyte reactions built from human PBMCs.

TCRbeta CDR3 sequencing was performed on sorted unstimulated T cells and on proliferating T cells recovered from mixed lymphocyte reactions. Fresh whole blood from under 13 HLA-typed healthy donors was used as the source from which PBMCs were isolated. To map where alloreactive clones came from, CD4+ non-regulatory T cells in the unstimulated state were FACS-sorted. The method behind the library was the immunoSEQ multiplex PCR assay. Some 100,000 TCR templates per sample were assayed by the deep sequencing platform. Genomic DNA extracted from sorted T cells was used for TCRbeta CDR3 sequencing. Processing in the source paper ran as follows. The R programming language was used for clonal analysis of the TCRbeta CDR3 data. Unstimulated samples were compared with post-reaction CFSE-low samples to define alloreactive CD4+ and CD8+ clones. Regulatory or non-regulatory origin was assigned to alloreactive CD4+ clones by matching of sequences to sorted unstimulated Treg and non-Treg repertoires. TCRdb's version of the immuneACCESS table is confined to in-frame rearrangements and falls short of the full clone set. An unresolved V gene accounts for under half of the shortfall where checked; the remainder is of unknown origin. D and trimming were read from the DNA, whereas the V and J calls and clone size are those reported in that table. This sample has 75,000 to 100,000 clones in its table, and just under 95% of those were observed once. Jointly, the top ten make up roughly 1.3% of the sample.

General findings and caveats noted by the study authors: Unstimulated naive T cells appeared to be more diverse than memory T cells, and naive cells seemed to make a substantial contribution to the alloresponse. Among mappable alloreactive CD4+ clones, an average Treg-derived fraction of 68.8% was observed with siplizumab, compared with less than 35% in control reactions. Because sequences at frequencies below about 10^-5 were poorly captured, only a minor fraction of alloreactive clones could be mapped back to unstimulated subsets. Siplizumab significantly reduced the cumulative frequency of alloreactive sequences traceable to unstimulated CD4+ memory T cells. The suppressive function of proliferating Tregs from siplizumab cultures was not functionally confirmed. A naive or memory phenotype could not be assigned to roughly 75-97% of proliferating CD4+ or CD8+ clones.

The junction carries 19 bases between V and J, which are trimmed by 7 bases and 4 bases respectively. From a lookup of the germline V gene, CDR1 and CDR2 are MDHEN and SYDVKM. From the cysteine up to the phenylalanine, the CDR3 has a length of 15 residues. Only CDR3 DNA is held: 45 bases, read in frame from base 1. Note on this clone: This receptor's antigen is unknown. Per-base quality was not reported, and no clone a single base away is much larger than it.

The rearrangement joined TRBV28 to TRBJ2-5; confidence is insufficient to name the D gene. The source of this sequence is a human donor in good health. Sequencing was carried out using non-Treg CD4+ T cells sorted from blood. The cell subset or site label corresponds to: FACS-sorted unstimulated CD4+ non-regulatory T cells. The bases read TGTGCCAGCATTCCATACGGGCGATCGGGAGAGACCCAGTACTTC. The resulting protein is CASIPYGRSGETQYF.